Following are 25 T cell receptor beta chains from one sample sequenced in a study of cytomegalovirus exposure and HLA in healthy donors. 13 Jbeta primers and 60 Vbeta primers were used for the PCR. Here immunoSEQ multiplex PCR was the method, and the copy in TCRdb shows in-frame clones only, minus some. The sample includes roughly 130,000 clones, almost 85% of them seen just once. Sequencing was carried out using PBMCs. Receptor source: a boy aged 2 to 9 in good health and CMV-seronegative.

The J gene is TRBJ1-2, the V gene TRBV30; TRBD1 aligns across 7 bases. The J segment lost 4 bases and the V segment lost 6 bases, leaving 5 bases of the junction unmatched. CDR1 GTSNPN and CDR2 SVGIG come from the germline V gene (reference sequence). The CDR3 runs to 12 residues. The CDR3 region is CACVTGVYGYTF. For the CDR3, the DNA is TGTGCCTGTGTCACAGGGGTCTATGGCTACACCTTC.

The V call is TRBV2, the J call TRBJ1-2; perhaps TRBD1 as D (5 bases). Germline CDR1 reads SNHLY; CDR2 reads FYNNEI. Trimming took 8 bases from V and 7 from J, leaving 20 bases between them. The length of the CDR3 is 14 residues. CDR3 amino acids: CASQGGTTPRGYTF. CDR3 bases: TGTGCCAGCCAGGGAGGAACTACCCCTCGTGGCTACACCTTC.

The V and J genes are TRBV23-1 and TRBJ1-1; 7 nucleotides match TRBD1. TRBV23-1 is an ORF for which the function is uncertain. CDR3 length: 13 residues. The V gene end was trimmed by 5 bases and the J gene end by 11 bases; junction bases not matched to a gene: 11. The DNA for the CDR3 is TGCGCCAGCAGTTACTATTTCAGGGGGACGGCTTTCTTT. It translates to CASSYYFRGTAFF.

The CDR3 DNA sequence: TGTGCCAGTAGTATCCGGGACAGCCATAGCAATCAGCCCCAGCATTTT. Amino acids: CASSIRDSHSNQPQHF. The V call is TRBV19, the J call TRBJ1-5, with 7 bases aligning to TRBD1. CDR1 and CDR2 (germline): LNHDA, SQIVND (reference sequence). The CDR3 is 16 amino acids. J gave up 0 bases and V 3 bases, and 5 bases lay outside the gene matches.

J is TRBJ1-2 and V is TRBV10-1; 10 bases agree with TRBD1. V shed 9 bases, J shed 0 bases, and the junction held 4 bases outside the gene matches. The CDR3 covers 14 residues. Germline CDR1 WNHNN, CDR2 SYGVQD (reference sequence). The CDR3: CASRTGGANYGYTF. In DNA form, the CDR3 reads TGCGCCAGTCGGACAGGGGGAGCTAACTATGGCTACACCTTC.

This chain uses TRBV7-3 with TRBJ2-1; 8 positions match TRBD2. The CDR3 contains 14 residues. Germline V gene data show CDR1 as SGHTA and CDR2 as FQGTGA. The V gene end was trimmed by 8 bases and the J gene end by 2 bases; junction bases not matched to a gene: 5. The CDR3 protein is CASGRGGAYNEQFF. The CDR3 DNA reads TGTGCCAGCGGACGGGGGGGCGCCTACAATGAGCAGTTCTTC.

The gene calls are TRBV6-5 and TRBJ2-5; perhaps TRBD2 as D (5 bases). The germline CDR1 and CDR2 sequences are MNHEY and SVGAGI. V dropped 0 bases and J dropped 5 bases, with 10 bases sitting between them. This CDR3 region has 14 residues. The CDR3 is CASSYSEVPETQYF. CDR3 DNA: TGTGCCAGCAGTTACTCGGAGGTCCCGGAGACCCAGTACTTC.

The chain has TRBV19 and TRBJ2-1; possible D gene TRBD1, 6 bases. Trimming took 5 bases from V and 7 from J, leaving 15 bases between them. The CDR3 extends over 14 amino acids. Germline CDR1 and CDR2: LNHDA and SQIVND (reference sequence). CDR3 sequence reads: CASSPLTGQNEQFF. CDR3 DNA: TGTGCCAGTAGTCCCCTGACAGGTCAGAATGAGCAGTTCTTC.

This clone was seen just once. The chain couples TRBV19 to TRBJ1-4; perhaps TRBD1 as D (6 bases). This CDR3 is 14 amino acids long. In germline, CDR1 is LNHDA, CDR2 SQIVND (reference sequence). The ends were cut back, 6 bases at V and 8 bases at J, with 16 bases in the middle. Here the CDR3 reads CASSLDSISEKLFF. CDR3 nucleotide sequence: TGTGCCAGTAGCCTGGACAGTATCAGCGAAAAACTGTTTTTT.

Of note for this clone: This may be a read error, as it is one base from a much larger clone. The chain employs TRBV6-1 and TRBJ1-1; no firm D call. The CDR3 consists of 14 residues. Germline values: CDR1 MNHNS, CDR2 SASEGT. Trimming cost V 4 bases and J 4 bases, with 13 bases left between them. The CDR3 here is CASSVQREGTEAFF. In nucleotides, the CDR3 is TGTGCCAGCAGTGTTCAGCGGGAAGGCACTGAAGCTTTCTTT.

This chain connects TRBV20-1 to TRBJ2-2; D not resolved. V was shortened by 3 bases and J by 6 bases, with 5 bases between the two germline ends. This CDR3 region has 11 residues. Germline V lookup: CDR1 DFQATT, CDR2 SNEGSKA (reference sequence). The CDR3 here is CSASEAGELFF. CDR3 DNA: TGCAGTGCTAGTGAGGCCGGGGAGCTGTTTTTT.

The rearrangement uses TRBV6-1 and TRBJ2-1; 10 positions agree with TRBD2. V shed 2 bases and J 9 bases; nucleotides not matched to a gene: 4. The CDR3 sequence is 14 residues long. CDR1 is MNHNS, CDR2 SASEGT, per germline. CDR3 region: CASSEILAGVEQFF. The DNA of the CDR3 is TGTGCCAGCAGTGAAATTCTAGCGGGAGTTGAGCAGTTCTTC.

This rearrangement joins TRBV6-6 to TRBJ2-7; weak D call: TRBD1 (6 bases). Trimming pared 2 bases from V and 5 bases from J, leaving 13 bases between. The CDR3 extends over 14 amino acids. CDR1 is MNHNY, CDR2 SVGAGI, per germline (reference sequence). CDR3 region: CASSYVDRNDEQYF. The CDR3 DNA is TGTGCCAGCAGTTACGTGGACAGAAATGACGAGCAGTACTTC.

CDR3 amino acids: CASSAAPYNQPQHF. The DNA for the CDR3 is TGTGCCAGCAGCGCAGCGCCCTACAATCAGCCCCAGCATTTT. The chain carries TRBV4-2 and TRBJ1-5; D unresolved. Germline CDR1 reads LGHNA; CDR2 reads YNFKEQ. V was pared by 5 bases and J by 3 bases, with 11 bases between. This CDR3 has 14 amino acids.

The chain links TRBV7-8 to TRBJ1-4, with 9 bases matching TRBD1. The junction had 6 bases not matched to a gene; V was cut back by 1 base and J by 6 bases. Germline V gene data show CDR1 as SGHVS and CDR2 as FQNEAQ. This CDR3 spans 16 amino acids. The CDR3 here is CASSLVQGTGYEKLFF. Written as DNA, the CDR3 is TGTGCCAGCAGCTTAGTGCAGGGGACAGGGTATGAAAAACTGTTTTTT.

The rearrangement uses TRBV4-1 and TRBJ2-1; D uncertain. Trimming pared 1 base from V and 6 bases from J, leaving 10 bases between. There are 14 residues in the CDR3. Germline V gene data show CDR1 as MGHRA and CDR2 as YSYEKL. The CDR3 DNA follows: TGCGCCAGCAGCCAAGTACCTCTAGTCAATGAGCAGTTCTTC. It yields the protein CASSQVPLVNEQFF.

The chain recombines TRBV9 with TRBJ1-1, with 8 nucleotides matching TRBD1. Germline values: CDR1 SGDLS, CDR2 YYNGEE. V shed 4 bases, J shed 0 bases, and the junction held 11 bases outside the gene matches. CDR3 size: 17 residues. In nucleotides, the CDR3 is TGTGCCAGCAGCCCAGAGCCAGGGGGCGCCGTGAACACTGAAGCTTTCTTT. Translated, it gives CASSPEPGGAVNTEAFF.

The chain couples TRBV19 to TRBJ2-1; maybe TRBD2 (5 bases). The V end was cut by 9 bases, the J end by 0 bases, with 9 bases between. Looked up from germline, CDR1 is LNHDA and CDR2 is SQIVND (reference sequence). CDR3 size: 13 residues. Written as DNA, the CDR3 is TGTGCCAGCGGGATGAGCTCCTACAATGAGCAGTTCTTC. Encoded protein: CASGMSSYNEQFF.

The chain uses TRBV6-1 and TRBJ2-3; TRBD1 matches at 8 bases. The CDR3 length is 14 residues. CDR1 is MNHNS, CDR2 SASEGT, per germline. The V gene end was trimmed by 8 bases and the J gene end by 6 bases; junction bases not matched to a gene: 10. The CDR3 spells CASAPRTGRDTQYF. CDR3 bases: TGTGCCAGCGCCCCCCGGACAGGGAGGGATACGCAGTATTTT.

V and J are TRBV18 and TRBJ1-6; D not resolved. CDR1 and CDR2 from the germline V gene are KGHSH and LQKENI. V was pared by 0 bases and J by 14 bases, with 20 bases between. This CDR3 has 16 amino acids. CDR3 DNA sequence: TGTGCCAGCTCACCACCGATCGAACAGACCGGTGTGGCCCTCCACTTT. Translation gives CASSPPIEQTGVALHF.

The chain joins TRBV19 to TRBJ1-2; no definite D call. V was cut by 3 bases and J by 8 bases, with 19 bases left in between. This CDR3 contains 15 residues. CDR1 and CDR2 from the germline V gene are LNHDA and SQIVND (reference sequence). The CDR3 nucleotides are TGTGCCAGTAGTATCCCCCCCGACACCGGGGAGGGCTACACCTTC. It encodes CASSIPPDTGEGYTF.

The chain links TRBV30 to TRBJ2-1, with 8 bases aligning to TRBD2. In germline, CDR1 is GTSNPN, CDR2 SVGIG (reference sequence). The J segment lost 0 bases and the V segment lost 3 bases, leaving 10 bases of the junction unmatched. The CDR3 extends over 17 amino acids. The CDR3 is CAWSDGGAGRSYNEQFF. CDR3 coding DNA: TGTGCCTGGAGCGACGGGGGGGCAGGACGCTCCTACAATGAGCAGTTCTTC.

This sequence joins TRBV7-8 and TRBJ1-2; 12 nucleotides align to TRBD1. Germline CDR1 and CDR2: SGHVS and FQNEAQ. This CDR3 is built from 15 residues. Trimming took 3 bases from V and 7 from J; bases not matched to a gene: 6. The CDR3 DNA sequence: TGTGCCAGCAGCTTCGCGGGGACAGGGGGCTTTGGCTACACCTTC. Protein sequence: CASSFAGTGGFGYTF.

V usage is TRBV11-2 and J usage is TRBJ1-1; 8 positions match TRBD1. V lost 1 base, J lost 1 base, and 14 bases stayed unmatched. Germline V lookup: CDR1 SGHAT, CDR2 FQNNGV. The CDR3 is made up of 19 amino acids. The CDR3 nucleotides are TGTGCCAGCAGCTTAGGCAGATCTGCTTGGACAGGGCGGAACACTGAAGCTTTCTTT. It yields the protein CASSLGRSAWTGRNTEAFF.

The chain combines TRBV27 with TRBJ2-7; 8 bases agree with TRBD2. CDR1 is MNHEY and CDR2 is SMNVEV in the germline V gene (reference sequence). The CDR3 is 15 residues long. Germline trimming cut 5 bases from V and 8 bases from J; bases unmatched to any gene: 14. This CDR3 is CASSGLAGPSTKQYF. The CDR3 coding sequence is TGTGCCAGCAGTGGATTAGCGGGGCCATCTACGAAGCAGTACTTC.